Listed below are T cell receptor beta chains from one sample, sequenced in a study of T cell responses to AZD1222 COVID-19 vaccine. TCRdb's table, derived via immunoSEQ multiplex PCR, lists solely in-frame clones and lacks some. Of 150,000 to 200,000 clones in the sample, roughly nine tenths were seen once. Source: peripheral blood, taken on day 0 of AZD1222 vaccination. The receptor set was obtained from an adult in good health. Each CDR3 is given with its conserved first and last residue. Each record gives: clone size, D gene, V gene, J gene, CDR3 DNA, CDR3 protein. D genes are given only for firm matches. Size is omitted from some rows. Given values are once, few, many or a class for expanded clones.

size: -; D: -; V: TRBV3-1/TRBV3-2; J: TRBJ2-5; DNA: TGTGCCAGCAGCACTTTTCCGGGGGCGATACAAGAGACCCAGTACTTC; CDR3: CASSTFPGAIQETQYF
size: few; D: TRBD1; V: TRBV6-5; J: TRBJ2-5; DNA: TGTGCCAGCAGTTCCCTTGGACAGGGGCTGGGGGAGACCCAGTACTTC; CDR3: CASSSLGQGLGETQYF
size: -; D: TRBD1; V: TRBV6-5; J: TRBJ2-2; DNA: TGTGCCAGCAAGATGGACAGGGGGAACACCGGGGAGCTGTTTTTT; CDR3: CASKMDRGNTGELFF
size: -; D: -; V: TRBV5-1; J: TRBJ1-4; DNA: TGCGCCAGCAGCCTGGAGGGTGCAACTAATGAAAAACTGTTTTTT; CDR3: CASSLEGATNEKLFF
size: -; D: -; V: TRBV12-3/TRBV12-4; J: TRBJ2-7; DNA: TGTGCCAGCAGTTTGGAAGGGGGGTACGAGCAGTACTTC; CDR3: CASSLEGGYEQYF
size: -; D: -; V: TRBV30; J: TRBJ1-2; DNA: TGTGCCTGGAGTGTCTCCGTAGGACAGACATCTAACTATGGCTACACCTTC; CDR3: CAWSVSVGQTSNYGYTF
size: -; D: -; V: TRBV28; J: TRBJ1-2; DNA: TGTGCCAGCAGCGCTATGAGGGGCTACACCTTC; CDR3: CASSAMRGYTF
size: -; D: -; V: TRBV7-2; J: TRBJ2-1; DNA: TGTGCCAGCCGCTTACCGGGACTGGGTTACAATGAGCAGTTCTTC; CDR3: CASRLPGLGYNEQFF
size: -; D: TRBD1; V: TRBV2; J: TRBJ2-2; DNA: TGTGCCAGCAGCTCTAAACCGGGACAGGGTCCCACCGGGGAGCTGTTTTTT; CDR3: CASSSKPGQGPTGELFF
size: -; D: -; V: TRBV24-1; J: TRBJ2-1; DNA: TGTGCCACCATCCGGGACACAGACAATGAGCAGTTCTTC; CDR3: CATIRDTDNEQFF
size: -; D: TRBD1; V: TRBV12-3/TRBV12-4; J: TRBJ1-2; DNA: TGTGCCAGCAGAGAGGGGACAGGCTATGGCTACACCTTC; CDR3: CASREGTGYGYTF
size: -; D: TRBD2; V: TRBV7-7; J: TRBJ2-3; DNA: TGTGCCAGCAGCCCGACCGGGGGGACTAGCACAGATACGCAGTATTTT; CDR3: CASSPTGGTSTDTQYF
size: -; D: TRBD2; V: TRBV2; J: TRBJ2-3; DNA: TGTGCCAGCAGTGTAGCCAGCGGGGGTGGGACGCAGTATTTT; CDR3: CASSVASGGGTQYF
size: -; D: TRBD1; V: TRBV3-1/TRBV3-2; J: TRBJ2-4; DNA: TGTGCCAGCAGCCAAAGGGGACAGGGGGTTGGTATTCAGTACTTC; CDR3: CASSQRGQGVGIQYF
size: -; D: -; V: TRBV27; J: TRBJ1-4; DNA: TGTGCCAGCACCACACGGGGGCCAACAACTAATGAAAAACTGTTTTTT; CDR3: CASTTRGPTTNEKLFF
size: -; D: -; V: TRBV28; J: TRBJ1-1; DNA: TGTGCCAGCAGTTCCTCGGGAGGGGGGAATTGGGGTTACACTGAAGCTTTCTTT; CDR3: CASSSSGGGNWGYTEAFF
size: -; D: -; V: TRBV5-1; J: TRBJ2-4; DNA: TGCGCCAGCAGCTTGGTGGCAGGGGGGAAGATGAACATTCAGTACTTC; CDR3: CASSLVAGGKMNIQYF
size: -; D: TRBD1; V: TRBV11-2; J: TRBJ1-2; DNA: TGTGCCAGCAGCTTAGTACAGGGGCAATCTAACTATGGCTACACCTTC; CDR3: CASSLVQGQSNYGYTF
size: -; D: -; V: TRBV28; J: TRBJ1-1; DNA: TGTGCCAGCAGTTTCGGCAGGAAACTGAACACTGAAGCTTTCTTT; CDR3: CASSFGRKLNTEAFF
size: -; D: TRBD1; V: TRBV9; J: TRBJ1-5; DNA: TGTGCCAGCAGCGCCGGGACAGGGAACAATCAGCCCCAGCATTTT; CDR3: CASSAGTGNNQPQHF
size: few; D: -; V: TRBV6-1; J: TRBJ1-4; DNA: TGTGCCAGCAGTGAAGGTGGGCAGGACAGAAAACTGTTTTTT; CDR3: CASSEGGQDRKLFF
size: -; D: -; V: TRBV6-6; J: TRBJ1-5; DNA: TGTGCCAGCAGTTCCGGGGGGAGCAATCAGCCCCAGCATTTT; CDR3: CASSSGGSNQPQHF
size: once; D: TRBD2; V: TRBV5-1; J: TRBJ2-1; DNA: TGCGCCAGCAGCTCGGGACTAGCGGGGGCCAATGAGCAGTTCTTC; CDR3: CASSSGLAGANEQFF
size: -; D: TRBD1; V: TRBV6-5; J: TRBJ1-2; DNA: TGTGCCAGCAGTCCACTGACAGGGGTTGACTATGGCTACACCTTC; CDR3: CASSPLTGVDYGYTF
size: -; D: -; V: TRBV12-3/TRBV12-4; J: TRBJ2-7; DNA: TGTGCCAGCAGTTTTGGGCCTGCCTACGAGCAGTACTTC; CDR3: CASSFGPAYEQYF
size: few; D: TRBD2; V: TRBV7-3; J: TRBJ2-1; DNA: TGTGCCAGCAGCTTAGAGCGGGGGGGCTATGACGTTTTGCATGAGCAGTTCTTC; CDR3: CASSLERGGYDVLHEQFF
size: once; D: -; V: TRBV4-2; J: TRBJ1-2; DNA: TGTGCCAGCAGCCAAGATTACAGTTCCTATGGCTACACCTTC; CDR3: CASSQDYSSYGYTF
size: -; D: TRBD2; V: TRBV7-9; J: TRBJ2-3; DNA: TGTGCCAGCAGCTTTTCTCCCCTAGCGGGGAAAAAAGATACGCAGTATTTT; CDR3: CASSFSPLAGKKDTQYF
size: -; D: -; V: TRBV28; J: TRBJ1-2; DNA: TGTGCCAGCAGTATAATCCAAGGATGGGGTAACTATGGCTACACCTTC; CDR3: CASSIIQGWGNYGYTF
size: -; D: TRBD1; V: TRBV6-6; J: TRBJ1-4; DNA: TGTGCCAGCAGCCAGGGGGCTGATGAAAAACTGTTTTTT; CDR3: CASSQGADEKLFF
size: -; D: TRBD1; V: TRBV2; J: TRBJ1-2; DNA: TGTGCCAGCAGACTGACAGGGGGCTACACCTTC; CDR3: CASRLTGGYTF
size: -; D: -; V: TRBV6-2/TRBV6-3; J: TRBJ1-4; DNA: TGTGCCAGCAGTTACCGCAGGGCCGAAAAACTGTTTTTT; CDR3: CASSYRRAEKLFF
size: -; D: TRBD2; V: TRBV3-1/TRBV3-2; J: TRBJ2-5; DNA: TGTGCCAGCAGCCAAACTAGCGGCTCCGGGACCCAGTACTTC; CDR3: CASSQTSGSGTQYF
size: -; D: TRBD1; V: TRBV7-6; J: TRBJ1-4; DNA: TGTGCCAGCAGCTTAGGGACAGGGAGAGAAAAACTGTTTTTT; CDR3: CASSLGTGREKLFF
size: -; D: TRBD2; V: TRBV6-5; J: TRBJ2-1; DNA: TGTGCCAGCGGATTTAGCGGGGACTCCTACAATGAGCAGTTCTTC; CDR3: CASGFSGDSYNEQFF
size: -; D: -; V: TRBV27; J: TRBJ1-1; DNA: TGTGCCAGCAGTCTGAGGACTTTTTCCCAAGCTTTCTTT; CDR3: CASSLRTFSQAFF
size: -; D: -; V: TRBV29-1; J: TRBJ1-1; DNA: TGCAGCGTTGAAGCAGGAGCCCACACTGAAGCTTTCTTT; CDR3: CSVEAGAHTEAFF
size: -; D: -; V: TRBV19; J: TRBJ2-2; DNA: TGTGCCAGTAGTATCGGGGCAGGGACCGGGGAGCTGTTTTTT; CDR3: CASSIGAGTGELFF
size: -; D: -; V: TRBV7-2; J: TRBJ1-2; DNA: TGTGCCAGCAGCCCCAGGGTAGGCTATGGCTACACCTTC; CDR3: CASSPRVGYGYTF
size: -; D: -; V: TRBV20-1; J: TRBJ2-5; DNA: TGCAGTGGAGTACGGGAGACCCAGTACTTC; CDR3: CSGVRETQYF
size: -; D: -; V: TRBV7-3; J: TRBJ2-3; DNA: TGTGCCAGCAGCTTAGGGCGGGGGCGCACAGATACGCAGTATTTT; CDR3: CASSLGRGRTDTQYF
size: -; D: -; V: TRBV29-1; J: TRBJ2-2; DNA: TGCAGCGTCGCGTTAAAATCCACCGGGGAGCTGTTTTTT; CDR3: CSVALKSTGELFF
size: -; D: -; V: TRBV5-4; J: TRBJ1-2; DNA: TGTGCCAGCAGCTTGCAGGGGACAAACTATGGCTACACCTTC; CDR3: CASSLQGTNYGYTF
size: -; D: -; V: TRBV20-1; J: TRBJ1-2; DNA: TGCAGTGCTGCGGAGGGGGGCTACACCTTC; CDR3: CSAAEGGYTF
size: -; D: -; V: TRBV18; J: TRBJ1-1; DNA: TGTGCCAGCTCCCAAAGGGAGAACACTGAAGCTTTCTTT; CDR3: CASSQRENTEAFF
size: -; D: -; V: TRBV6-5; J: TRBJ2-1; DNA: TGTGCCAGCAGTTACGGAGGTGAGCAGTTCTTC; CDR3: CASSYGGEQFF
size: -; D: -; V: TRBV3-1/TRBV3-2; J: TRBJ2-1; DNA: TGTGCCAGCAGCCAAGCCCGGGAGCAGTTCTTC; CDR3: CASSQAREQFF
size: -; D: TRBD1; V: TRBV7-6; J: TRBJ1-4; DNA: TGTGCCAGCAGCTCCGGGACAGGGAAGGAAAGACTGTTTTTT; CDR3: CASSSGTGKERLFF
size: -; D: -; V: TRBV7-2; J: TRBJ1-5; DNA: TGTGCCAGCAGCGCGACAGGTAATCAGCCCCAGCATTTT; CDR3: CASSATGNQPQHF
size: -; D: TRBD2; V: TRBV5-1; J: TRBJ2-1; DNA: TGCGCCAGCAGCCCGAACTTGCGGGGGGGCTATGAGCAGTTCTTC; CDR3: CASSPNLRGGYEQFF
size: few; D: -; V: TRBV4-2; J: TRBJ1-1; DNA: TGTGCCAGCAGCCAGTCGACAGGTTCGAACACTGAAGCTTTCTTT; CDR3: CASSQSTGSNTEAFF
size: -; D: -; V: TRBV9; J: TRBJ2-1; DNA: TGTGCCAGCAGCGTAGGCCCCAGACAGGGAGGGAATGAGCAGTTCTTC; CDR3: CASSVGPRQGGNEQFF
size: -; D: TRBD2; V: TRBV9; J: TRBJ2-1; DNA: TGTGCCAGCAGCGTAGGTTTACTAGCGGGAATTAGGAATGAGCAGTTCTTC; CDR3: CASSVGLLAGIRNEQFF
size: -; D: -; V: TRBV16; J: TRBJ2-1; DNA: TGTGCCAGCAGCCAATCACGAGGGCTCTCCTACAATGAGCAGTTCTTC; CDR3: CASSQSRGLSYNEQFF
size: -; D: -; V: TRBV27; J: TRBJ2-3; DNA: TGTGCCAGCAGTTTATCGGTGGGCCACACAGATACGCAGTATTTT; CDR3: CASSLSVGHTDTQYF
size: -; D: -; V: TRBV27; J: TRBJ1-5; DNA: TGTGCCAGCAGTTTCTCAGTTGGGGCCAGTCAGCCCCAGCATTTT; CDR3: CASSFSVGASQPQHF